This T cell receptor (beta chain) appears in the sequencing data of a study of identical twins. Each CDR3 protein gets one entry after TCRdb re-called the 5' RACE reads with MiXCR. The table includes about 530,000 distinct CDR3 sequences, 20% to 25% detected once. V gave up 8 bases and J gave up 2 bases; unmatched junction bases: 7. The V gene's germline CDR1 is MRHNA and CDR2 SNTAGT. The CDR3 totals 14 residues. This same sample was also part of a study on yellow fever vaccine responses in identical twins.

Sequencing was carried out using CD4+ T cells sorted from blood. The chain links TRBV6-4 to TRBJ2-3; 7 bases fit TRBD2. This clonotype was obtained from a woman aged 18-29 years in good health. CDR3 region: CASGAGTSTDTQYF. The CDR3 DNA is TGTGCCAGCGGAGCGGGGACCTCCACAGATACGCAGTATTTT.